The next 29 T cell receptor beta chains were all read from a single sample in a study of blood T cell repertoires in COVID-19. TCRdb's table, derived via immunoSEQ multiplex PCR, lists solely in-frame clones and lacks some. The sample holds roughly 340,000 clones; 70% to 90% are singletons and the top ten take 1.5% to 2.5%. The sequencing input was PBMCs or T cells enriched from blood (not recorded which). Receptors originate from a man aged 35-49 years in a cohort exposed to, infected with or recovered from COVID-19 (not recorded which).

This rearrangement joins TRBV30 to TRBJ2-3; D not certain. With 2 bases removed from V and 4 bases from J, the gap between germline ends came to 13 bases. The germline gives CDR1 GTSNPN, CDR2 SVGIG (reference sequence). CDR3 length equals 14 residues. The CDR3 loop is CAWSYRGFADTQYF. DNA of the CDR3: TGTGCCTGGAGTTATCGAGGTTTTGCAGATACGCAGTATTTT.

V and J are TRBV18 and TRBJ2-3, with 7 bases identical to TRBD2. Unmatched junction bases numbered 8, after V lost 2 bases and J lost 3 bases. Germline V lookup: CDR1 KGHSH, CDR2 LQKENI. This CDR3 contains 16 residues. For the CDR3, the DNA is TGTGCCAGCTCACCATCAGGCGGGAGATCGACAGATACGCAGTATTTT. It encodes CASSPSGGRSTDTQYF.

This sequence joins TRBV6-6 and TRBJ1-5; D possibly corresponds to TRBD1 (5 bases). V lost 6 bases and J lost 3, with 21 bases in between. The CDR3 is made up of 17 amino acids. Germline V gene data show CDR1 as MNHNY and CDR2 as SVGAGI (reference sequence). CDR3 sequence reads: CASSRTAGGAANQPQHF. The CDR3 DNA follows: TGTGCCAGCAGCCGAACCGCGGGAGGGGCGGCCAATCAGCCCCAGCATTTT.

The rearrangement links TRBV5-1 to TRBJ2-1; 7 bases agree with TRBD2. Germline V gene data show CDR1 as SGHRS and CDR2 as YFSETQ. The ends lost 4 bases at V and 9 bases at J; junction bases unmatched: 16. CDR3 size: 16 residues. The CDR3 sequence is CASSPTPWGEGIEQFF. The CDR3 DNA reads as TGCGCCAGCAGCCCCACCCCGTGGGGGGAGGGTATTGAGCAGTTCTTC.

The J gene is TRBJ2-4, the V gene TRBV7-2; 7 nucleotides match TRBD2. CDR3 length: 15 amino acids. With 4 bases clipped from V and 1 base from J, the junction kept 4 bases outside the gene matches. From germline, CDR1 is SGHTA and CDR2 FQGNSA. Here the CDR3 DNA reads TGTGCCAGCAGCTGGGACGGGAGGGCCAAAAACATTCAGTACTTC. It yields the protein CASSWDGRAKNIQYF.

V and J are TRBV15 and TRBJ2-5; TRBD1 matches 11 bases. The length of the CDR3 is 13 residues. Germline CDR1 LNHNV, CDR2 YYDKDF (reference sequence). V trimming: 8 bases; J trimming: 1 base; junction bases outside the gene matches: 0. The CDR3 coding sequence is TGTGCCACCGGGACAGGGGGCCAAGAGACCCAGTACTTC. Translation: CATGTGGQETQYF.

V is TRBV5-1 and J is TRBJ2-7; perhaps TRBD1 as D (6 bases). CDR1 is SGHRS, CDR2 YFSETQ, per germline. This CDR3 is 14 amino acids long. The germline V and J ends were trimmed by 3 bases and 3 bases, with 13 bases remaining between them. The CDR3 loop reads CASSSQGVGYEQYF. DNA for the CDR3: TGCGCCAGCAGCTCACAGGGAGTTGGCTACGAGCAGTACTTC.

The chain carries TRBV5-1 and TRBJ1-1, with TRBD1 identical over 12 bases. Germline V CDR1 and CDR2: SGHRS, YFSETQ. Trimming took 5 bases from V and 4 from J; bases not matched to a gene: 12. CDR3 length: 17 residues. CDR3: CASSPGQGALGRTEAFF. CDR3 nucleotides: TGCGCCAGCAGTCCGGGACAGGGGGCGCTTGGTCGCACTGAAGCTTTCTTT.

The chain links TRBV7-9 to TRBJ1-3, with D uncertain. Per the germline V gene, CDR1 is SEHNR and CDR2 is FQNEAQ (reference sequence). Trimming shortened V by 5 bases and J by 0 bases, and 8 bases separated the two germline ends. The CDR3 is 14 residues long. This CDR3 reads CASSTSGSGNTIYF. CDR3 DNA sequence: TGTGCCAGCAGCACGAGCGGCTCTGGAAACACCATATATTTT. Full variable domain (missing parts from reference TRBV7-9 and TRBJ1-3): DTGVSQNPRHKITKRGQNVTFRCDPISEHNRLYWYRQTLGQGPEFLTYFQNEAQLEKSRLLSDRFSAERPKGSFSTLEIQRTEQGDSAMYLCASSTSGSGNTIYFGEGSWLTVV.

The chain joins TRBV27 to TRBJ2-1; D gene unclear. The V end was cut by 6 bases, the J end by 9 bases, with 12 bases between. Germline V gene lookup returns CDR1 MNHEY and CDR2 SMNVEV (reference sequence). CDR3 length equals 12 residues. CDR3 sequence (DNA): TGTGCCAGCAGCCGCGGAGTAGGTGAGCAGTTCTTC. Residues: CASSRGVGEQFF.

The rearrangement uses TRBV19 and TRBJ1-5, with 10 bases matching TRBD1. The CDR3 covers 14 residues. The V gene's germline CDR1 is LNHDA and CDR2 SQIVND (reference sequence). J gave up 7 bases and V 6 bases, and 6 bases lay outside the gene matches. CDR3 DNA sequence: TGTGCCAGTAGCTTCGGGACAGGGGAACAGCCCCAGCATTTT. This gives the protein CASSFGTGEQPQHF.

The gene calls are TRBV5-1 and TRBJ2-3, with TRBD1 identical over 7 bases. CDR3 length: 16 amino acids. Per the germline V gene, CDR1 is SGHRS and CDR2 is YFSETQ. Losses at the gene ends were 0 bases for V and 2 bases for J; bases not matched to a gene: 6. CDR3 loop: CASSLGARGNTDTQYF. CDR3 in DNA: TGCGCCAGCAGCTTGGGTGCCAGGGGGAACACAGATACGCAGTATTTT.

CDR3 nucleotides: TGTGCCAGCAGCTTACCACAGGGACCTGGAAACACCATATATTTT. Residues: CASSLPQGPGNTIYF. The chain has TRBV7-9 and TRBJ1-3, with D perhaps matching TRBD1 (6 bases). With 2 bases removed from V and 2 bases from J, the gap between germline ends came to 10 bases. The CDR3 runs to 15 residues. Germline loops: CDR1 SEHNR, CDR2 FQNEAQ (reference sequence).

The V gene is TRBV5-4, the J gene TRBJ2-3, with 9 nucleotides matching TRBD2. This CDR3 has 14 amino acids. The V segment lost 6 bases and the J segment 5 bases; nucleotides outside the gene matches: 7. The V gene's germline CDR1 is SGHNT and CDR2 YYREEE (reference sequence). Here the CDR3 reads CASTLAGVIDTQYF. The DNA for the CDR3 is TGTGCCAGCACCTTAGCGGGAGTTATAGATACGCAGTATTTT.

The genes are TRBV2 and TRBJ2-2; tentative D call: TRBD2 (6 bases). The CDR3 is 15 residues long. Trimming shortened V by 7 bases and J by 4 bases, and 16 bases separated the two germline ends. CDR1 and CDR2 from the germline V gene are SNHLY and FYNNEI. The CDR3 loop reads CASIVSGSRTGELFF. DNA for the CDR3: TGTGCCAGCATTGTCTCCGGGAGTCGCACCGGGGAGCTGTTTTTT. Drawing the rest from reference TRBV2 and TRBJ2-2, the complete variable domain is EPEVTQTPSHQVTQMGQEVILRCVPISNHLYFYWYRQILGQKVEFLVSFYNNEISEKSEIFDDQFSVERPDGSNFTLKIRSTKLEDSAMYFCASIVSGSRTGELFFGEGSRLTVL.

This clone was recorded a few times. This rearrangement joins TRBV27 to TRBJ2-7; 8 positions agree with TRBD2. The V segment lost 5 bases and the J segment 5 bases; nucleotides outside the gene matches: 8. CDR1 MNHEY and CDR2 SMNVEV come from the germline V gene (reference sequence). This CDR3 contains 14 residues. CDR3 loop: CASSRVAGRNEQYF. CDR3 nucleotide sequence: TGTGCCAGCAGTCGAGTAGCGGGACGTAACGAGCAGTACTTC.

V usage is TRBV27 and J usage is TRBJ2-3, with D possibly matching TRBD1 (5 bases). The V end lost 6 bases, the J end lost 0 bases, and 7 bases lay between the germline ends. This CDR3 comprises 13 residues. Germline V gene data show CDR1 as MNHEY and CDR2 as SMNVEV (reference sequence). Here the CDR3 DNA reads TGTGCCAGCAGGAGACAGAGCACAGATACGCAGTATTTT. It specifies CASRRQSTDTQYF.

This chain connects TRBV11-3 to TRBJ2-2; 8 bases map to TRBD1. The junction had 7 bases not matched to a gene; V was cut back by 3 bases and J by 4 bases. The CDR3 spans 16 residues. Germline V gene data show CDR1 as SGHNT and CDR2 as YENEEA. The CDR3 region is CASSFEGTGGTGELFF. DNA of the CDR3: TGTGCCAGCAGCTTCGAAGGGACAGGTGGCACCGGGGAGCTGTTTTTT.

The rearrangement joins TRBV6-5 to TRBJ2-7, with D hard to call. V was trimmed by 7 bases and J by 6 bases, leaving 13 bases between them. The CDR3 consists of 12 residues. Germline lookup yields CDR1 MNHEY and CDR2 SVGAGI. The CDR3 region has the DNA TGTGCCAGCACCCCCTCCCGTCTCGAGCAGTACTTC. Amino acids: CASTPSRLEQYF.

The chain carries TRBV7-2 and TRBJ2-2, with 12 bases aligning to TRBD2. The CDR3 consists of 16 residues. Germline trimming cut 5 bases from V and 7 bases from J; bases unmatched to any gene: 8. From germline, CDR1 is SGHTA and CDR2 FQGNSA. CDR3 loop: CASSIVPTSGGGELFF. CDR3 in DNA: TGTGCCAGCAGCATAGTACCGACTAGCGGGGGCGGGGAGCTGTTTTTT.

This chain connects TRBV7-3 to TRBJ2-3; 7 bases fit TRBD2. The CDR3 has 15 amino acids. The V gene's germline CDR1 is SGHTA and CDR2 FQGTGA. With V trimmed by 5 bases and J by 1 base, 6 bases remained unmatched. In DNA, the CDR3 is TGTGCCAGCAGCCAAGGACTAGGAGGCACAGATACGCAGTATTTT. Translation: CASSQGLGGTDTQYF. Together with reference TRBV7-3 and TRBJ2-3, the CDR3 gives the full variable domain: GAGVSQTPSNKVTEKGKYVELRCDPISGHTALYWYRQSLGQGPEFLIYFQGTGAADDSGLPNDRFFAVRPEGSVSTLKIQRTERGDSAVYLCASSQGLGGTDTQYFGPGTRLTVL.

The gene calls are TRBV19 and TRBJ2-7, with a weak D call TRBD2 (6 bases). V lost 5 bases to trimming and J lost 0 bases, with 17 bases between them. This CDR3 region has 16 residues. Germline loops: CDR1 LNHDA, CDR2 SQIVND (reference sequence). The CDR3 region is CASSPTSGPSSYEQYF. The CDR3 DNA is TGTGCCAGTAGTCCCACCAGCGGGCCGAGCTCCTACGAGCAGTACTTC.

The V gene is TRBV28, the J gene TRBJ2-7; TRBD2 matches 13 bases. Germline CDR1 is MDHEN and CDR2 is SYDVKM. V gave up 7 bases and J gave up 6 bases; unmatched junction bases: 9. The CDR3 runs to 15 residues. The CDR3 sequence is CASNKGGTSGTEQYF. CDR3 DNA sequence: TGTGCCAGCAATAAGGGGGGGACTAGCGGGACCGAGCAGTACTTC.

In its sample, this clone was seen a few times. The chain carries TRBV5-5 and TRBJ1-5; 9 bases map to TRBD1. The length of the CDR3 is 18 residues. Germline V gives CDR1 SGHKS, CDR2 YYEKEE (reference sequence). J lost 4 bases, V lost 1 base, and 12 bases had no gene match. CDR3 protein: CASSLTLTGTGSNQPQHF. CDR3 coding DNA: TGTGCCAGCAGCTTGACGTTAACCGGGACAGGGTCGAATCAGCCCCAGCATTTT.

The gene calls are TRBV5-1 and TRBJ2-2; 14 bases align to TRBD2. This CDR3 contains 15 residues. V was clipped by 3 bases and J by 6 bases; unmatched bases: 1. CDR1 is SGHRS, CDR2 YFSETQ, per germline. The CDR3 DNA reads TGCGCCAGCAGCTCGACTAGCGGGAGGGCCGGGGAGCTGTTTTTT. Its translation is CASSSTSGRAGELFF.

The chain is built from TRBV28 and TRBJ2-7; possibly TRBD2 for D (6 bases). The CDR3 has 16 residues. Germline loops: CDR1 MDHEN, CDR2 SYDVKM. V dropped 2 bases and J dropped 7 bases, with 21 bases sitting between them. CDR3 DNA sequence: TGTGCCAGCAGTTTAGTATCAGGGAAGATCGGAGGGGAGCAGTACTTC. Protein sequence: CASSLVSGKIGGEQYF.

The chain couples TRBV10-1 to TRBJ2-7; weak D call: TRBD2 (6 bases). Germline lookup yields CDR1 WNHNN and CDR2 SYGVQD (reference sequence). The CDR3 is made up of 14 amino acids. V dropped 4 bases and J dropped 4 bases, with 14 bases sitting between them. The DNA for the CDR3 is TGCGCCAGCAGTGCATTAGCGGACCCTTACGAGCAGTACTTC. This codes for CASSALADPYEQYF.

A word on this clone: This sample also contains other DNA sequences that code for the same CDR3. V gene TRBV27 combines with J gene TRBJ1-4; TRBD1 matches at 7 bases. Germline trimming cut 5 bases from V and 7 bases from J; bases unmatched to any gene: 4. The germline V gene encodes CDR1 MNHEY and CDR2 SMNVEV (reference sequence). The CDR3 is 13 residues long. CDR3 loop: CASSRQGGEKLFF. The CDR3 DNA reads as TGTGCCAGCAGTCGACAGGGTGGTGAAAAACTGTTTTTT.

The rearrangement links TRBV11-2 to TRBJ1-6; 7 bases fit TRBD1. The CDR3 covers 18 residues. The J segment lost 7 bases and the V segment lost 1 base, leaving 13 bases of the junction unmatched. In germline, CDR1 is SGHAT, CDR2 FQNNGV. CDR3 bases: TGTGCCAGCAGCTTAGGAGTCGGAATACAGGGGAACAATTCACCCCTCCACTTT. Translating gives CASSLGVGIQGNNSPLHF.